This T cell receptor (beta chain) came from a study of brain T cells in children with intractable seizures (dated by TCRdb to 2020 to 2022). Background for the entire study: Resected brain tissue from 53 pediatric epilepsy surgery cases was first screened for immune gene transcripts using a NanoString immunology panel. About 65% of the 12 selected surgery cases also had pre-surgery blood sequenced, which left four cases with brain tissue only. The paper as a whole reports these results and caveats: The patients' HCMV serostatus was not known, and viral specificity was inferred solely from CDR3 sequence similarity. Because sequencing depth differed between pre- and post-surgery blood, the absence of clones from the pre-surgery sample may reflect undersampling.

Note on this clone: Its binding antigen is unknown. Base-call qualities are not available, and no considerably larger clone is one nucleotide away.

At the junction V is shortened by 0 bases and J by 1 base, with 13 bases in between. The CDR3 contains 16 residues, cysteine and phenylalanine counted. This entry keeps only the CDR3 DNA: 48 bases, framed from base 1. The CDR1 and CDR2 encoded by the germline V gene (reference sequence) are SGHKS and YYEKEE. The meaning of the sample's time point label: blood from clinic visit 5 months post-surgery; TSC patient then seizure free. Surgery cases with the highest brain T cell transcript signatures were selected for TCR beta chain sequencing of brain tissue and, where available, blood. Prior to surgery, the patients had been treated with at least one anti-epileptic drug. TCR-sequenced patients were children with drug-resistant epilepsy due to tuberous sclerosis complex, focal cortical dysplasia, Rasmussen encephalitis or hemimegalencephaly. Bulk genomic DNA was isolated from unsorted brain tissue and whole blood using the Monarch genomic DNA purification kit.

TCR beta chain sequences were generated from genomic DNA using the immunoSEQ assay. On the authors' methods: CDR3 sequences that did not begin with the conserved framework cysteine at position 104 were removed manually. To get clonality, the normalized Shannon's Diversity Index was subtracted from one, giving values from 0 (maximal diversity) to 1 (oligoclonal). To check whether a given CDR3 had different frequencies in two samples, for example brain versus blood, chi-squared comparison-of-proportions tests were used. Public clonotypes were found by searching immuneACCESS, and the VDJdb browser was used to assess similarity to known antiviral clonotypes. TCRdb retrieved this table from immuneACCESS and kept in-frame rearrangements only. Not all clones are present; in checked studies, unresolved V genes account for under half, and no reason is known for the remainder. V, J and clone size are taken as reported in that table, and D and trimming were inferred from the DNA itself. For this sample the table gives under 400,000 clones, of which over 90% were detected only once. The ten biggest clones cover 5.7% of the sample.

The specimen comprised peripheral blood, sampled roughly 5 months after surgery. The rearrangement joined TRBV5-5 to TRBJ1-2; a tentative D call is TRBD1 (6 bases match). This TCR came from a boy in the first two years of life with tuberous sclerosis and intractable seizures. The CDR3 region: CASSLGQEKLNYGYTF. The DNA sequence is as follows: TGTGCCAGCAGCTTGGGACAGGAGAAGCTTAACTATGGCTACACCTTC.